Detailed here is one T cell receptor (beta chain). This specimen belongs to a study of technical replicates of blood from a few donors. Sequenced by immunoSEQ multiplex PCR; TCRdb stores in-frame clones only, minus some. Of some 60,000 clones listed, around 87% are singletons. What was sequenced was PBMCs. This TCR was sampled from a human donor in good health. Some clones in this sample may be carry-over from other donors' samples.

The CDR3 region is CASPRDGSSTDTQYF. CDR3 DNA sequence: TGTGCCAGCCCGAGGGACGGGAGTAGCACAGATACGCAGTATTTT. This chain connects TRBV18 to TRBJ2-3; weak D call: TRBD2 (6 bases). The CDR3 sequence is 15 residues long. The germline gives CDR1 KGHSH, CDR2 LQKENI. Deletions cut 8 bases from V and 0 bases from J, with 15 bases between.